Listed here is a single T cell receptor (beta chain). What it binds is not known. The data belong to a study of T-cell reconstitution after alpha-beta-depleted transplantation in children. Overall study findings and caveats: Surviving recipient cells, namely T cells and thymic progenitors, were the source of high day-60 TCRbeta diversity in some patients. Newly generated T cells supplied most T-cell counts and diversity one year post-transplant. Several hundred expanded graft clones reportedly were the source of alpha-beta T cells about two months after transplant.

Unique molecular identifiers were used to barcode this TCRbeta library. MiXCR was run by TCRdb on the PCR reads, yielding one entry per CDR3 protein. The top ten hold roughly 27% of the sample, which has approximately 1,000,000 distinct CDR3 sequences, about 26% seen once. The V gene end was trimmed by 6 bases and the J gene end by 0 bases; junction bases not matched to a gene: 7. CDR1 ENHRY and CDR2 SYGVKD come from the germline V gene. This CDR3 is 16 amino acids long. This chain joins TRBV10-3 and TRBJ2-2, with TRBD1 matching 7 bases. Sequencing used PBMCs, mostly from graft donor cells, obtained 360 days after TCRalphabeta/CD19-depleted stem cell transplant. The TCR sequence derives from a boy under two years old who had a stem cell transplant for SCID, so the T cells may come from the graft donor. The DNA for the CDR3 is TGTGCCATCAGAGGGACAGCGTTGACGAACACCGGGGAGCTGTTTTTT. It yields the protein CAIRGTALTNTGELFF.